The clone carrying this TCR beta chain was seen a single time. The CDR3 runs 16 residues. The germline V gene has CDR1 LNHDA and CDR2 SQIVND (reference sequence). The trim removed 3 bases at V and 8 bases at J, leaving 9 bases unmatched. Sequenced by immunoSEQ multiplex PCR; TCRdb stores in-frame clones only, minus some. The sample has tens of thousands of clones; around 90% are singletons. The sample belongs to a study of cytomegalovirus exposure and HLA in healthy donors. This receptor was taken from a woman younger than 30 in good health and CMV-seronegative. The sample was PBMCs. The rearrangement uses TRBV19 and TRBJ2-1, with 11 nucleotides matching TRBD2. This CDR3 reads CASSMGPGTSGYEQFF. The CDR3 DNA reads TGTGCCAGTAGTATGGGGCCCGGGACTAGCGGTTATGAGCAGTTCTTC.